This T cell receptor beta chain was observed in a study of cytomegalovirus exposure and HLA in healthy donors. Notes on the study in general: Cytomegalovirus status was reportedly diagnosed by the classifier with high sensitivity and specificity.

The table came from immunoSEQ multiplex PCR; TCRdb's copy has only in-frame clones and leaves some out. The data contain under 150,000 clones, around 90% of them singletons. Trimming left V 2 bases short and J 2 bases short, with 8 bases between. This CDR3 comprises 14 residues. Germline-derived CDR1 and CDR2 are SGHRS and YFSETQ. A remark on this clone: Its cognate antigen is unknown.

This TCR was recovered from a man younger than 35 in good health and CMV-seropositive. This chain links TRBV5-1 with TRBJ1-3; maybe TRBD1 (6 bases). Sequenced sample: PBMCs. DNA for the CDR3: TGCGCCAGCAGCTTAGCAGGGGCTGGAAACACCATATATTTT. This translates into CASSLAGAGNTIYF.